The rows below give T cell receptor beta chains drawn from one sample of a study of immune evolution from preneoplasia to lung adenocarcinoma. The method was immunoSEQ multiplex PCR; TCRdb's version includes in-frame clones alone and lacks a portion of them. Of approximately 11,000 clones listed, around 81% were seen once; the top ten hold around 3.9%. The sample was FFPE minimally invasive lung adenocarcinoma tissue. These receptors originate from a person aged 55-79 years with lung adenocarcinoma. Both conserved end residues are part of each CDR3. The order of the fields is J gene, V gene, clone size, D gene, CDR3 DNA, CDR3 protein. D genes are given only for firm matches. Expanded clones get a size class; other rows say once, few or many, or leave the size out.

J gene: TRBJ2-4; V gene: TRBV28; clone size: -; D gene: TRBD2; CDR3 DNA: TGTGCCAGCAGTTTATTTGGTAGCGGGATCGACCGCATTCAGTACTTC; CDR3 protein: CASSLFGSGIDRIQYF
J gene: TRBJ2-2; V gene: TRBV11-2; clone size: -; D gene: -; CDR3 DNA: TGTGCCAGCAGCCCAACCAGGGCTAGCGCGAACACCGGGGAGCTGTTTTTT; CDR3 protein: CASSPTRASANTGELFF
J gene: TRBJ1-2; V gene: TRBV21-1; clone size: once; D gene: -; CDR3 DNA: TGTGCCAGCAGCAAAGCGCTTAAGGGGGCGGAAGGCTACACCTTC; CDR3 protein: CASSKALKGAEGYTF
J gene: TRBJ1-3; V gene: TRBV18; clone size: -; D gene: -; CDR3 DNA: TGTGCCAGCTCACCACCGGCAGGTTCAGGAAACACCATATATTTT; CDR3 protein: CASSPPAGSGNTIYF
J gene: TRBJ2-3; V gene: TRBV27; clone size: -; D gene: -; CDR3 DNA: TGTGCCAGCAGTTTTCCGGGTCGGGGAGATACGCAATATTTT; CDR3 protein: CASSFPGRGDTQYF
J gene: TRBJ2-1; V gene: TRBV19; clone size: -; D gene: TRBD2; CDR3 DNA: TGTGCCAGTAGTATATTCGGACTAGCGTTCAATGAGCAGTTCTTC; CDR3 protein: CASSIFGLAFNEQFF
J gene: TRBJ1-4; V gene: TRBV28; clone size: -; D gene: TRBD1; CDR3 DNA: TGTGCCAGCAGTGCTGGGACAGGAACTAATGAAAAACTGTTTTTT; CDR3 protein: CASSAGTGTNEKLFF
J gene: TRBJ2-7; V gene: TRBV4-1; clone size: -; D gene: TRBD2; CDR3 DNA: TGCGCCAGCAGCCTAGCGGGGGGGAAATCCTACGAGCAGTACTTC; CDR3 protein: CASSLAGGKSYEQYF
J gene: TRBJ1-2; V gene: TRBV6-5; clone size: -; D gene: -; CDR3 DNA: TGTGCCAGCAGTCTCCAGGGGCGAGGGTCTGGCTACACCTTC; CDR3 protein: CASSLQGRGSGYTF
J gene: TRBJ1-6; V gene: TRBV9; clone size: -; D gene: -; CDR3 DNA: TGTGCCAGCAGCGTAGTGGACAATAATTCACCCCTCCACTTT; CDR3 protein: CASSVVDNNSPLHF
J gene: TRBJ1-1; V gene: TRBV29-1; clone size: -; D gene: -; CDR3 DNA: TGCAGCGTTGAAGCCTTTCACCCGGACAGTGAAGCTTTCTTT; CDR3 protein: CSVEAFHPDSEAFF
J gene: TRBJ2-3; V gene: TRBV29-1; clone size: -; D gene: TRBD1; CDR3 DNA: TGCAGCGTTCCCAGGACAGGGGGCTCGAATACGCAGTATTTT; CDR3 protein: CSVPRTGGSNTQYF
J gene: TRBJ2-7; V gene: TRBV19; clone size: -; D gene: -; CDR3 DNA: TGTGCCAGTAGCAGAACCGGCGAAAGCGGGCTATACGAGCAGTACTTC; CDR3 protein: CASSRTGESGLYEQYF
J gene: TRBJ2-5; V gene: TRBV6-6; clone size: -; D gene: TRBD1; CDR3 DNA: TGTGCCAGCAGGCCCCCGGGACAGGGAAGAGGGGAGACCCAGTACTTC; CDR3 protein: CASRPPGQGRGETQYF
J gene: TRBJ1-5; V gene: TRBV27; clone size: medium-sized; D gene: TRBD1; CDR3 DNA: TGTGCCAGCAGTTCGAGGACAGGGGGCGTCGATCAGCCCCAGCATTTT; CDR3 protein: CASSSRTGGVDQPQHF
J gene: TRBJ2-3; V gene: TRBV7-9; clone size: -; D gene: -; CDR3 DNA: TGTGCCAGCAGCTTAACAGGGTTTGAAGATACGCAGTATTTT; CDR3 protein: CASSLTGFEDTQYF
J gene: TRBJ2-1; V gene: TRBV4-3; clone size: -; D gene: TRBD2; CDR3 DNA: TGCGCCAGCAGCCAAGATTGGGGGGGTCCACCCTACAATGAGCAGTTCTTC; CDR3 protein: CASSQDWGGPPYNEQFF
J gene: TRBJ1-5; V gene: TRBV19; clone size: -; D gene: -; CDR3 DNA: TGTGCCAGTAGTATGGTTGGGCGAGATAGACAGCCCCAGCATTTT; CDR3 protein: CASSMVGRDRQPQHF
J gene: TRBJ1-1; V gene: TRBV30; clone size: -; D gene: -; CDR3 DNA: TGTGCCTGGAGTCTGGCCACTGAAGCTTTCTTT; CDR3 protein: CAWSLATEAFF
J gene: TRBJ1-1; V gene: TRBV7-6; clone size: -; D gene: -; CDR3 DNA: TGTGCCAGCAGCTTCGGGAACACTGAAGCTTTCTTT; CDR3 protein: CASSFGNTEAFF
J gene: TRBJ2-7; V gene: TRBV5-6; clone size: medium-sized; D gene: TRBD2; CDR3 DNA: TGTGCCAGCAGCTACGGACTAGCGGGAAGCTACGAGCAGTACTTC; CDR3 protein: CASSYGLAGSYEQYF
J gene: TRBJ2-7; V gene: TRBV18; clone size: -; D gene: -; CDR3 DNA: TGTGCCAGCTCGGCTACCTTAACCGGACAGTCCTACGAGCAGTACTTC; CDR3 protein: CASSATLTGQSYEQYF
J gene: TRBJ1-5; V gene: TRBV29-1; clone size: few; D gene: TRBD1; CDR3 DNA: TGCAGCGTAAGATCAGGGGGCGGTCAGCCCCAGCATTTT; CDR3 protein: CSVRSGGGQPQHF
J gene: TRBJ2-5; V gene: TRBV5-4; clone size: -; D gene: TRBD1; CDR3 DNA: TGTGCCACCAGACAGGGGGTGAGGGAGACCCAGTACTTC; CDR3 protein: CATRQGVRETQYF
J gene: TRBJ1-1; V gene: TRBV19; clone size: -; D gene: TRBD1; CDR3 DNA: TGTGCCAGTAGTCCCGCCCGGGGACAGGGGTTCACTGAAGCTTTCTTT; CDR3 protein: CASSPARGQGFTEAFF
J gene: TRBJ2-1; V gene: TRBV18; clone size: -; D gene: TRBD1; CDR3 DNA: TGTGCCAGCTCACCGACAACCGGGACAGGGCACAATGAGCAGTTCTTC; CDR3 protein: CASSPTTGTGHNEQFF
J gene: TRBJ1-3; V gene: TRBV6-1; clone size: once; D gene: -; CDR3 DNA: TGTGCCAGCAGTGGGGGGACAACTGGAAACACCATATATTTT; CDR3 protein: CASSGGTTGNTIYF
J gene: TRBJ2-2; V gene: TRBV7-8; clone size: -; D gene: TRBD1; CDR3 DNA: TGTGCCAGCACCCTCAGGGGGACAGGGTTCACCGGGGAGCTGTTTTTT; CDR3 protein: CASTLRGTGFTGELFF
J gene: TRBJ2-7; V gene: TRBV6-1; clone size: -; D gene: -; CDR3 DNA: TGTGCCAGCAGTGCCACACCGGGGTACGAGCAGTACTTC; CDR3 protein: CASSATPGYEQYF
J gene: TRBJ1-1; V gene: TRBV7-2; clone size: few; D gene: -; CDR3 DNA: TGTGCCAGCAGCTTTTTTTCAATGAGTCTCCGCGCTGAAGCTTTCTTT; CDR3 protein: CASSFFSMSLRAEAFF
J gene: TRBJ1-4; V gene: TRBV28; clone size: -; D gene: -; CDR3 DNA: TGTGCCAGCAGGTTGGGGGCCTTGACCACAAAACTGTTTTTT; CDR3 protein: CASRLGALTTKLFF
J gene: TRBJ2-1; V gene: TRBV5-1; clone size: -; D gene: TRBD2; CDR3 DNA: TGCGCCAGCAGCCCAAGAGTAGCGGGGCTGTCCTCCTACAATGAGCAGTTCTTC; CDR3 protein: CASSPRVAGLSSYNEQFF
J gene: TRBJ2-5; V gene: TRBV6-5; clone size: -; D gene: -; CDR3 DNA: TGTGCCAGCAGTTACGCGGGGGCGGAGACCCAGTACTTC; CDR3 protein: CASSYAGAETQYF
J gene: TRBJ2-5; V gene: TRBV5-6; clone size: -; D gene: -; CDR3 DNA: TGTGCCAGCAGCTTGGTGACAGCGCAAGAGACCCAGTACTTC; CDR3 protein: CASSLVTAQETQYF
J gene: TRBJ2-2; V gene: TRBV5-6; clone size: few; D gene: TRBD1; CDR3 DNA: TGTGCCAGCAGCTTGGACCTGGACAGGGGTGAATCCGGGGAGCTGTTTTTT; CDR3 protein: CASSLDLDRGESGELFF
J gene: TRBJ1-2; V gene: TRBV7-9; clone size: -; D gene: -; CDR3 DNA: TGTGCCAGCAGCGAAACAGGAAGTGGCTACACCTTC; CDR3 protein: CASSETGSGYTF
J gene: TRBJ2-7; V gene: TRBV30; clone size: -; D gene: -; CDR3 DNA: TGTGCCTTCTTTGTTAGGGGAAGTACGTACTTC; CDR3 protein: CAFFVRGSTYF
J gene: TRBJ2-3; V gene: TRBV6-4; clone size: -; D gene: -; CDR3 DNA: TGTGCCAGCAGTGACGCCGGGGGTGCTAGGGATACGCAGTATTTT; CDR3 protein: CASSDAGGARDTQYF
J gene: TRBJ2-1; V gene: TRBV7-2; clone size: -; D gene: -; CDR3 DNA: TGTGCCAGCAGCCCCTCCCCCAATGAGCAGTTCTTC; CDR3 protein: CASSPSPNEQFF
J gene: TRBJ2-7; V gene: TRBV20-1; clone size: -; D gene: -; CDR3 DNA: TGCAGCGGCTTGGGGGACTACGAGCAGTACTTC; CDR3 protein: CSGLGDYEQYF
J gene: TRBJ1-1; V gene: TRBV5-1; clone size: -; D gene: TRBD1; CDR3 DNA: TGCGCCAGCAGCTCCACGGACAGGGTGAACACTGAAGCTTTCTTT; CDR3 protein: CASSSTDRVNTEAFF
J gene: TRBJ2-3; V gene: TRBV7-3; clone size: -; D gene: -; CDR3 DNA: TGTGCCAGCAGCTTAAGCCCCCCAGGGGGGGCCCAAGATACGCAGTATTTT; CDR3 protein: CASSLSPPGGAQDTQYF
J gene: TRBJ1-2; V gene: TRBV6-5; clone size: -; D gene: -; CDR3 DNA: TGTGCCAGCACCTCCCCCGGGCAGGGACTCAGCTACACCTTC; CDR3 protein: CASTSPGQGLSYTF
J gene: TRBJ2-7; V gene: TRBV11-2; clone size: -; D gene: TRBD2; CDR3 DNA: TGTGCCAGCAGCTTAGGACTAGCGGATTTCTACGAGCAGTACTTC; CDR3 protein: CASSLGLADFYEQYF
J gene: TRBJ2-5; V gene: TRBV5-1; clone size: -; D gene: TRBD2; CDR3 DNA: TGCGCCAGCAGCTGGGGACTAGCGGTCCAAGAGACCCAGTACTTC; CDR3 protein: CASSWGLAVQETQYF
J gene: TRBJ1-2; V gene: TRBV19; clone size: once; D gene: -; CDR3 DNA: TGTGCCAGTAGTATCCGAGACCTCGGGGGTGGCTACACCTTC; CDR3 protein: CASSIRDLGGGYTF
J gene: TRBJ1-5; V gene: TRBV7-2; clone size: few; D gene: TRBD1; CDR3 DNA: TGTGCCAGCAGCTTAGAACAGGGGTTAAACCAGCCCCAGCATTTT; CDR3 protein: CASSLEQGLNQPQHF
J gene: TRBJ1-5; V gene: TRBV15; clone size: -; D gene: TRBD1; CDR3 DNA: TGTGCCACCAGCAGGGGGACAGGGGGCGCGTATCAGCCCCAGCATTTT; CDR3 protein: CATSRGTGGAYQPQHF